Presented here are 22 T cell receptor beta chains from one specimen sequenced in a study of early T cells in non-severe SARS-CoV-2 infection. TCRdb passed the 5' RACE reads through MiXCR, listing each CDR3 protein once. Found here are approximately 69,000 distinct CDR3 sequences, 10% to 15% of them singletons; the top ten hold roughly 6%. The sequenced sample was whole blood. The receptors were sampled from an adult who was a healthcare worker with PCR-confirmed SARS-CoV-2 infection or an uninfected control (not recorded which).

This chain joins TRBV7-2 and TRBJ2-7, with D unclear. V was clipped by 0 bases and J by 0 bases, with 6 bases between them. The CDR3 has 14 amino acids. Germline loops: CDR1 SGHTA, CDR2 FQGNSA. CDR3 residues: CASSLAGSSYEQYF. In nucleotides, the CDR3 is TGTGCCAGCAGCTTAGCGGGGTCCTCCTACGAGCAGTACTTC.

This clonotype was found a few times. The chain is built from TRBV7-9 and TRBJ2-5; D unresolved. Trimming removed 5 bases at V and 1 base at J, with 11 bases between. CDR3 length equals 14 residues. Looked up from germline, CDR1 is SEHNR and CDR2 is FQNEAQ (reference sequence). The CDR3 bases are TGTGCCAGCAGCCCCGGTTGGGTCCAAGAGACCCAGTACTTC. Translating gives CASSPGWVQETQYF. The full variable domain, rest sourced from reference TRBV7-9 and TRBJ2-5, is DTGVSQNPRHKITKRGQNVTFRCDPISEHNRLYWYRQTLGQGPEFLTYFQNEAQLEKSRLLSDRFSAERPKGSFSTLEIQRTEQGDSAMYLCASSPGWVQETQYFGPGTRLLVL.

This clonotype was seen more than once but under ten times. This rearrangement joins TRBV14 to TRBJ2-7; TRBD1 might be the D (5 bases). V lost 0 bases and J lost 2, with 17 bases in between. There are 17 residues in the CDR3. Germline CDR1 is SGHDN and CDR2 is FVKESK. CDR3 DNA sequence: TGTGCCAGCAGCCAAGATCTGGGGCTCAACCAGCCCTACGAGCAGTACTTC. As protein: CASSQDLGLNQPYEQYF.

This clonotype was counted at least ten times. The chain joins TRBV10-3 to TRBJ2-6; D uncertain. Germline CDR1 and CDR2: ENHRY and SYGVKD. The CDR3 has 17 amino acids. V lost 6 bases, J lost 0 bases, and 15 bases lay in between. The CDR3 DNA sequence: TGTGCCATCAGCAAAGTCATTCCTAGCTCTGGGGCCAACGTCCTGACTTTC. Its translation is CAISKVIPSSGANVLTF.

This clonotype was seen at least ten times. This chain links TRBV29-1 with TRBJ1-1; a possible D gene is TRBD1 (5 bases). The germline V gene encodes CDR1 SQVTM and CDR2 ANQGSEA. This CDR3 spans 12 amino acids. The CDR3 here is CRAYQGNSEAFF. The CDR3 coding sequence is TGCAGAGCCTATCAGGGAAACTCCGAAGCTTTCTTT.

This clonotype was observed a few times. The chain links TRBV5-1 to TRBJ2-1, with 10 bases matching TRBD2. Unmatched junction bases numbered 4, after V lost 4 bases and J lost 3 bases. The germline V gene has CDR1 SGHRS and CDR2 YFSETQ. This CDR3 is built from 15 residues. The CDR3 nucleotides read TGCGCCAGCAGCCCAGGACTAGCGGACTACAATGAGCAGTTCTTC. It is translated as CASSPGLADYNEQFF.

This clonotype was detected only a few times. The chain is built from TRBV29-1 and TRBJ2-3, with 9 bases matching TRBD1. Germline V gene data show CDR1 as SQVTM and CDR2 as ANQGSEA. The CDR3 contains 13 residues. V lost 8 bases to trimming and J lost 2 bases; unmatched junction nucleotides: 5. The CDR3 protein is CSFDRGNTDTQYF. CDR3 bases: TGCAGCTTCGACAGGGGGAACACAGATACGCAGTATTTT.

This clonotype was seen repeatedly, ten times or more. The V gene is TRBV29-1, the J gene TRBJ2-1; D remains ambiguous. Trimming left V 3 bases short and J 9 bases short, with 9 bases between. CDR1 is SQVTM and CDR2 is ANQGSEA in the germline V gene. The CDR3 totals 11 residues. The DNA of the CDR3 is TGCAGCGTTGATACGATTGGTGAGCAGTTCTTC. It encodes CSVDTIGEQFF.

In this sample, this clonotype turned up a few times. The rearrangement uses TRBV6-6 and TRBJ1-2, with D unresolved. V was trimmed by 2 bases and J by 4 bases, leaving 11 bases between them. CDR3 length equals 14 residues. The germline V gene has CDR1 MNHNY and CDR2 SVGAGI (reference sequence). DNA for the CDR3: TGTGCCAGCAGTTACAGGGCCCCGATCTATGGCTACACCTTC. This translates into CASSYRAPIYGYTF.

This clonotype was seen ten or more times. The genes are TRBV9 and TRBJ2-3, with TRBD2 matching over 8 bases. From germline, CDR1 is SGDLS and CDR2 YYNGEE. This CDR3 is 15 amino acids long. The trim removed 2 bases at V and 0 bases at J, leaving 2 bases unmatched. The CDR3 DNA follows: TGTGCCAGCAGCGTGACTAGCGCCAGCACAGATACGCAGTATTTT. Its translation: CASSVTSASTDTQYF.

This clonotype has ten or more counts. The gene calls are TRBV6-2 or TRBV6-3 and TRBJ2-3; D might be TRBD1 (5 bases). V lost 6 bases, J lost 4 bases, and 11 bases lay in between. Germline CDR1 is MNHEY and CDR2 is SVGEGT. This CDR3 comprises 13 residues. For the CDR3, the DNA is TGTGCCAGCAGCAGGGTCCTTTCAGATACGCAGTATTTT. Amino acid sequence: CASSRVLSDTQYF.

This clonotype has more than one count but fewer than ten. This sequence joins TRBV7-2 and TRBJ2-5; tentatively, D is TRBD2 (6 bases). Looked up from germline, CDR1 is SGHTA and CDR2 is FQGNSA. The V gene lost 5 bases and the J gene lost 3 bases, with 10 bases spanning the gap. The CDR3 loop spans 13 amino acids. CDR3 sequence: CASSKTREETQYF. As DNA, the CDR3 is TGTGCCAGCAGCAAGACTAGAGAAGAGACCCAGTACTTC. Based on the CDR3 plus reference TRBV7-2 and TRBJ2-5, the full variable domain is GAGVSQSPSNKVTEKGKDVELRCDPISGHTALYWYRQSLGQGLEFLIYFQGNSAPDKSGLPSDRFSAERTGGSVSTLTIQRTQQEDSAVYLCASSKTREETQYFGPGTRLLVL.

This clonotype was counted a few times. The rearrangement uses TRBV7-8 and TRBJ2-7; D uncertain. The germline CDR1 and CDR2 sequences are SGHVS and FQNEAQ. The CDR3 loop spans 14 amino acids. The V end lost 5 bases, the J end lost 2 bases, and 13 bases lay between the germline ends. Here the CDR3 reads CASSPVTEAYEQYF. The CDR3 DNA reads TGTGCCAGCAGCCCAGTCACAGAAGCCTACGAGCAGTACTTC. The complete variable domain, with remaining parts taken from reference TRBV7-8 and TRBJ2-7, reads GAGVSQSPRYKVAKRGQDVALRCDPISGHVSLFWYQQALGQGPEFLTYFQNEAQLDKSGLPSDRFFAERPEGSVSTLKIQRTQQEDSAVYLCASSPVTEAYEQYFGPGTRLTVT.

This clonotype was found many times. The CDR3 spells CASSPQGGNYGYTF. CDR3 in DNA: TGTGCCAGCTCACCGCAGGGAGGCAACTATGGCTACACCTTC. The chain has TRBV18 and TRBJ1-2; TRBD1 is a possible D gene (5 bases). Germline V gene data show CDR1 as KGHSH and CDR2 as LQKENI. This CDR3 has 14 amino acids. V lost 3 bases and J lost 2, with 10 bases in between.

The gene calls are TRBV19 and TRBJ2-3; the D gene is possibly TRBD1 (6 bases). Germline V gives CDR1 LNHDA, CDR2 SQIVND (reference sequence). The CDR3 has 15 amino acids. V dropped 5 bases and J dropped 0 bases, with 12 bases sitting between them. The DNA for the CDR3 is TGTGCCAGTAGTTCACACGGGACAAGCACAGATACGCAGTATTTT. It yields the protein CASSSHGTSTDTQYF. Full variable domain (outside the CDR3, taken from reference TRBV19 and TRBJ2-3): DGGITQSPKYLFRKEGQNVTLSCEQNLNHDAMYWYRQDPGQGLRLIYYSQIVNDFQKGDIAEGYSVSREKKESFPLTVTSAQKNPTAFYLCASSSHGTSTDTQYFGPGTRLTVL.

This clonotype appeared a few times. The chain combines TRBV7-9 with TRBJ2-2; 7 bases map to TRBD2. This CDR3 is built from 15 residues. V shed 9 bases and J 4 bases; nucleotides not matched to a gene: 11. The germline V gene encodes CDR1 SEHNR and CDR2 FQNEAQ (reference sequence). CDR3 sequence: CASTTSLHFTGELFF. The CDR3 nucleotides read TGTGCCAGTACGACTAGCCTTCATTTCACCGGGGAGCTGTTTTTT.

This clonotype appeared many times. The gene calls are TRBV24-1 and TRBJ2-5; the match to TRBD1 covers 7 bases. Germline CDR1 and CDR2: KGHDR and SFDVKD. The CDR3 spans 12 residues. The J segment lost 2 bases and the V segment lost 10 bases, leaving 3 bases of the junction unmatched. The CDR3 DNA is TGTGCCACTGGGACAGAACAAGAGACCCAGTACTTC. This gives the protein CATGTEQETQYF.

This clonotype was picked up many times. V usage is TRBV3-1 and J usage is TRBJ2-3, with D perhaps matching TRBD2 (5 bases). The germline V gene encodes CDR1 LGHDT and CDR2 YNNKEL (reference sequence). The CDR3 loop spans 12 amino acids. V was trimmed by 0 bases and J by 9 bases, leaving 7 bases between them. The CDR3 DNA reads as TGTGCCAGCAGCCAAGATCGAGGGACGCAGTATTTT. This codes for CASSQDRGTQYF.

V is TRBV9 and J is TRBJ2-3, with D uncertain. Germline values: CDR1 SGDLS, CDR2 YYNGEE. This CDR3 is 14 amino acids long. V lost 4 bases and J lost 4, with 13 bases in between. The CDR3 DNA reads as TGTGCCAGCAGCCCGACCGTCTGGCCAGATACGCAGTATTTT. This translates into CASSPTVWPDTQYF.

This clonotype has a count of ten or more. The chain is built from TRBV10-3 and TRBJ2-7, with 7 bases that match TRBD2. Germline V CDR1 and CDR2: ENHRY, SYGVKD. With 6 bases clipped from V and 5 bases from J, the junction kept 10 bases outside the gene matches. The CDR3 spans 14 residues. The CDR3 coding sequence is TGTGCCATCAGCCCGGGACGGGACTACGACGAGCAGTACTTC. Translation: CAISPGRDYDEQYF.

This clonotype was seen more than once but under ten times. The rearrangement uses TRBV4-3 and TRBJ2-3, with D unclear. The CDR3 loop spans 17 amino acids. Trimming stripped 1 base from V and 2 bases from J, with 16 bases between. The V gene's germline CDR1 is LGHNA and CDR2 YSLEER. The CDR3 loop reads CASSQGVTGGATDTQYF. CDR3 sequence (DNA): TGCGCCAGCAGCCAAGGTGTCACGGGCGGAGCCACAGATACGCAGTATTTT.

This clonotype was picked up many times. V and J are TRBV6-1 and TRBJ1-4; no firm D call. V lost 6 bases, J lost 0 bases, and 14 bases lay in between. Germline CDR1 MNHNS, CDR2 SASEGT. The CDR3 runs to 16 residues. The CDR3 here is CASREIILATNEKLFF. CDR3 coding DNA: TGTGCCAGCAGAGAGATAATATTAGCAACTAATGAAAAACTGTTTTTT.